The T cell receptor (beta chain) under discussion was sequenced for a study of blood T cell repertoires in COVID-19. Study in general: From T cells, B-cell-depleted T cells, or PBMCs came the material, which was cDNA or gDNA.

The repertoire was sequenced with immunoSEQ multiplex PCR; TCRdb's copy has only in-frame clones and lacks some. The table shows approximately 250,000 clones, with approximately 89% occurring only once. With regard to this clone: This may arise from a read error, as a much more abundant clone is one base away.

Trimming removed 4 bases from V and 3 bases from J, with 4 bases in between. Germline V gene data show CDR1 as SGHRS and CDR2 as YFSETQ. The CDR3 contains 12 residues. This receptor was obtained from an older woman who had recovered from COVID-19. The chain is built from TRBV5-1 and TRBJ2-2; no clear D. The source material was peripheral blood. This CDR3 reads CASSRDTGELFF. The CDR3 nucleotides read TGCGCCAGCAGCCGGGACACCGGGGAGCTGTTTTTT. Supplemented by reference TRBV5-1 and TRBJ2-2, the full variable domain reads KAGVTQTPRYLIKTRGQQVTLSCSPISGHRSVSWYQQTPGQGLQFLFEYFSETQRNKGNFPGRFSGRQFSNSRSEMNVSTLELGDSALYLCASSRDTGELFFGEGSRLTVL.